What follows describes a single TCR beta chain. The antigen remains unidentified. The method, 5' RACE with UMI labels, was used to prepare the TRB cDNA libraries. TCRdb re-called the 5' RACE reads; every CDR3 protein appears as one record, without DNA. The specimen's table records some 41,000 distinct CDR3 sequences. These data come from a study of CXCR3-negative and CXCR3-positive naive CD8 T cells. Study-wide results and limits: For naive cells, CXCR3-negative and CXCR3-positive subsets had similar TRBV-TRBJ usage; for memory cells, usage differed.

CDR3 length equals 11 residues. The germline V gene has CDR1 SQVTM and CDR2 ANQGSEA. V usage is TRBV29-1 and J usage is TRBJ2-5. Sequenced input: naive CXCR3- CD8+ T cells from blood. Subset: CD45RO-CCR7+CD27+CD95- naive CD8+ T cells lacking CXCR3 (TNR3-). The receptor comes from a human donor in good health. Some clones in this sample may be carry-over from other donors' samples. CDR3 sequence reads: CSVDSQETQYF.